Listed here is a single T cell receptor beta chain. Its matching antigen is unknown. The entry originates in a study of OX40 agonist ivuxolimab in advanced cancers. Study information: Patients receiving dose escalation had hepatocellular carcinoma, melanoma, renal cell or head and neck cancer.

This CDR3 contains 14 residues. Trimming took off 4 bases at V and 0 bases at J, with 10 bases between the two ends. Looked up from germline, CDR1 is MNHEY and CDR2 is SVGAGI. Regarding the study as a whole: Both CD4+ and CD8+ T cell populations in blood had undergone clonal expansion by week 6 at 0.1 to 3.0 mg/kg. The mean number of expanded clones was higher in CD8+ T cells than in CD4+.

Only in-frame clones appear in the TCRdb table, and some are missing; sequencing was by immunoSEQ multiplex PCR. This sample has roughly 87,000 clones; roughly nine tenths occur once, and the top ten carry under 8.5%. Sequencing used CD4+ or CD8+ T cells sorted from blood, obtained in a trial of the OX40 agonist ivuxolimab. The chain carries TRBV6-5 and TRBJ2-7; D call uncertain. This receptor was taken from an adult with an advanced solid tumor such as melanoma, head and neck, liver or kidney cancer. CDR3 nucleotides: TGTGCCAGCAGTTCCTGGAACCTCTCCTACGAGCAGTACTTC. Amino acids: CASSSWNLSYEQYF.